This T cell receptor (beta chain) stems from a study of blood T cell repertoires in COVID-19. On the study more broadly: Both acute and convalescent COVID-19 samples were obtained from the United States, Italy and Spain. From T cells, B-cell-depleted T cells, or PBMCs came the material, which was cDNA or gDNA.

Original methodology: Reference gene primer amplification gave nucleated cell count estimates. Clones were read by immunoSEQ multiplex PCR, and TCRdb kept only the in-frame ones, dropping some. The D gene and trimming were derived from the DNA, and the V and J assignments and clone size from that table. The sample gives 90,000 to 120,000 clones, over 80% of which show up once; roughly 4.1% is in the top ten. Per germline, CDR1 LNHDA and CDR2 SQIVND (reference sequence). The ends lost 7 bases at V and 7 bases at J; junction bases unmatched: 14. The CDR3 sequence is 15 residues long. This clone was seen a handful of times.

Material: peripheral blood. This chain links TRBV19 with TRBJ1-2, with TRBD1 identical over 8 bases. This receptor was obtained from a woman aged 70-85 years with acute or convalescent COVID-19. The CDR3 coding sequence is TGTGCCAGTACCTCCCGGGCCACAGGGGGTGGTGGCTACACCTTC. Encoded protein: CASTSRATGGGGYTF.